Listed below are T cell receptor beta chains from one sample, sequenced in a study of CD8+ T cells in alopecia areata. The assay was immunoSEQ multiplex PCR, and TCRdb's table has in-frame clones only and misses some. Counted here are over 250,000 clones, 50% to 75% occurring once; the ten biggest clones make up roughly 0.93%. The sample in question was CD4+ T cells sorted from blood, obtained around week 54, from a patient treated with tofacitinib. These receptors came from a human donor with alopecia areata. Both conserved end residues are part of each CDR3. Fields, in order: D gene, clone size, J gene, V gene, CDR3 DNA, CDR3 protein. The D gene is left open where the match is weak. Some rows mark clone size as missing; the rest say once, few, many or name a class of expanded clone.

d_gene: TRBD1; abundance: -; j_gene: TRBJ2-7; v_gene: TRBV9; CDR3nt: TGTGCCAGCAGCGGAAAGGACAGGGGATACGAGCAGTACTTC; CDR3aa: CASSGKDRGYEQYF
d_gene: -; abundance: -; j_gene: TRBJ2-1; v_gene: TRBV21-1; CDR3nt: TGTGCCAGCAGTCTCCGACCACGCGATGAGCAGTTCTTC; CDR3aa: CASSLRPRDEQFF
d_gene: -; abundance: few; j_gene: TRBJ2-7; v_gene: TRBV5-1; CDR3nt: TGCGCCAGCAGCTTGTCTAGCTCCTACGAGCAGTACTTC; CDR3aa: CASSLSSSYEQYF
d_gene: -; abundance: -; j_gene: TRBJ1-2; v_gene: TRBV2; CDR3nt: TGTGCCAGCTTACGCGGGGAGCGGGGCTACACCTTC; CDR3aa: CASLRGERGYTF
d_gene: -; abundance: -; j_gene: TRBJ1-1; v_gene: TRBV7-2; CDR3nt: TGTGCCAGCAGCTTATCGGTGAACACTGAAGCTTTCTTT; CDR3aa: CASSLSVNTEAFF
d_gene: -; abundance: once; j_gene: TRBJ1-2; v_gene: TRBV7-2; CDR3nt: TGTGCCAGCAGCTTACCGGCAGGGCCGGGAGGCTACACCTTC; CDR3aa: CASSLPAGPGGYTF
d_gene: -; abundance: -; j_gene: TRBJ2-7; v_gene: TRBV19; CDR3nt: TGTGCCAGTAGTATATTGGGACACGGCGAGCAGTACTTC; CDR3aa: CASSILGHGEQYF
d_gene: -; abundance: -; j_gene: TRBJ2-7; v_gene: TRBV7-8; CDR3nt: TGTGCCAGCAGCTTTTCGGGATCCTCCTACGAGCAGTACTTC; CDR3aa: CASSFSGSSYEQYF
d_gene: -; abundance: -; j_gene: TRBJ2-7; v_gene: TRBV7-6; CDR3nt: TGTGCCAGCAGCAGGACGGGGGACTACGAGCAGTACTTC; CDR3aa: CASSRTGDYEQYF
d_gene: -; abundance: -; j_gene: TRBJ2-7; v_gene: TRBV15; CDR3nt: TGTGCCACCAGCAGAGAGGGTAGGGGGTACGAGCAGTACTTC; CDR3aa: CATSREGRGYEQYF
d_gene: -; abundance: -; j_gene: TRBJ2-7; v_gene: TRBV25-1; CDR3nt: TGTGCCAGCAGTGAGCCAGGGAGCTCCTACGAGCAGTACTTC; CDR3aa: CASSEPGSSYEQYF
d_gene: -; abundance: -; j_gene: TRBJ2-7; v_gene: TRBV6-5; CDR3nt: TGTGCCAGCAGTTACGTCAGCTCCTACGAGCAGTACTTC; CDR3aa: CASSYVSSYEQYF
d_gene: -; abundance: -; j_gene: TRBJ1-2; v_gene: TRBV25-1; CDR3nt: TGTGCCAGCAGTGGAGGTTGGGCCGCTCCCTATGGCTACACCTTC; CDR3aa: CASSGGWAAPYGYTF
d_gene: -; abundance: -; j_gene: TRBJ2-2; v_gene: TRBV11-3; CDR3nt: TGTGCCAGCAGCTTCGGGGGAATCGGGGAGCTGTTTTTT; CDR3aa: CASSFGGIGELFF
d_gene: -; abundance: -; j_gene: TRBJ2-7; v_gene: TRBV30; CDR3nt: TGTGCCTGGAGCCGGGGAACACCATACGAGCAGTACTTC; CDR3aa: CAWSRGTPYEQYF
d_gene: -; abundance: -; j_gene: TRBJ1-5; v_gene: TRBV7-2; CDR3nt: TGTGCCAGCAGCTTAAGGGGCAATCAGCCCCAGCATTTT; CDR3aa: CASSLRGNQPQHF
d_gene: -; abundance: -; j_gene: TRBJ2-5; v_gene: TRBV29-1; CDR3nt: TGCAGTGTTCGGTCCCAAGAGACCCAGTACTTC; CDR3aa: CSVRSQETQYF
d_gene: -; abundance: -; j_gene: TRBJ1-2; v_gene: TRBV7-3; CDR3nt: TGTGCCAGCAGCTTAACCTCGGGCTTTGACTATGGCTACACCTTC; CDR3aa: CASSLTSGFDYGYTF
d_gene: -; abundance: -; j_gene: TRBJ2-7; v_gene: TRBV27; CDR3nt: TGTGCCAGCAGTTTTGGACGTACCGTGGCCTACGAGCAGTACTTC; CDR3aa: CASSFGRTVAYEQYF
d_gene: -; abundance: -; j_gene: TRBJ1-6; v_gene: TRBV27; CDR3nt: TGTGCCAGCAGTTCACGCTTACGGATCTATAATTCACCCCTCCACTTT; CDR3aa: CASSSRLRIYNSPLHF
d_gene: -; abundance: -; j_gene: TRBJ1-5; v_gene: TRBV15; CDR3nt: TGTGCCACCAGCAGAGGTGGTACGGGAGGACGGAATCAGCCCCAGCATTTT; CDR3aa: CATSRGGTGGRNQPQHF
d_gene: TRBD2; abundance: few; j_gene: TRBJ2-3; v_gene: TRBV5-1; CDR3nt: TGCGCCAGCAGCTCGGGAGGGCTAGCGGGCTACACAGATACGCAGTATTTT; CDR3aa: CASSSGGLAGYTDTQYF
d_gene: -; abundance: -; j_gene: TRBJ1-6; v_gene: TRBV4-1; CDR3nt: TGCGCCAGCAGCCACAGACAAGATAATTCACCCCTCCACTTT; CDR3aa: CASSHRQDNSPLHF
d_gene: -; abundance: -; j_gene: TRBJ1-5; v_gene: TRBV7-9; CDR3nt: TGTGCCAGCAGCCAAGGGGCTGGGGACAATCAGCCCCAGCATTTT; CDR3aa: CASSQGAGDNQPQHF
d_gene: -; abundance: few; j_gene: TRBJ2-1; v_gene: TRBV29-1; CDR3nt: TGCAGCGTTGAACGAAGTTCAGAGCAGTTCTTC; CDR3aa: CSVERSSEQFF
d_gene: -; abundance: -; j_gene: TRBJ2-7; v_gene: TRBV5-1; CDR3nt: TGCGCCAGCAGCTCCTCCAGGGGCGCGTCCTACGAGCAGTACTTC; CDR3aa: CASSSSRGASYEQYF
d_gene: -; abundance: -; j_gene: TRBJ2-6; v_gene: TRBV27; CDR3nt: TGTGCCAGCAGCAACTCTGGGGCCAACGTCCTGACTTTC; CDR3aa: CASSNSGANVLTF
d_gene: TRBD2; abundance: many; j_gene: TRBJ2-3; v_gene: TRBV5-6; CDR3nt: TGTGCCAGCAGCTTACGGACTAGCGGGGGCACAGATACGCAGTATTTT; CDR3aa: CASSLRTSGGTDTQYF
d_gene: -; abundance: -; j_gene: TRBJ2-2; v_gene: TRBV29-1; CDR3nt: TGCAGCGGCGGGATCTCAACCGGGGAGCTGTTTTTT; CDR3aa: CSGGISTGELFF
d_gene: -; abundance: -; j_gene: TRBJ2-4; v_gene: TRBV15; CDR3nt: TGTGCCACCAGCAGAGATCGGGGCCGGGGAAACATTCAGTACTTC; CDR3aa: CATSRDRGRGNIQYF
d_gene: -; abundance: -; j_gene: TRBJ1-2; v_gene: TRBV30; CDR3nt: TGTGCCTGGGGGGCGATGAAAGGCTACACCTTC; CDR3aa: CAWGAMKGYTF
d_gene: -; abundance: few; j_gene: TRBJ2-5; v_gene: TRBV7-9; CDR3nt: TGTGCCAGCAGCAGGGGAAGCGGGGAGACCCAGTACTTC; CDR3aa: CASSRGSGETQYF
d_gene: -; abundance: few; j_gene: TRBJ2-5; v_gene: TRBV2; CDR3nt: TGTGCCAGCAGTGAAATGTTGAGGGAGACCCAGTACTTC; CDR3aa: CASSEMLRETQYF